The present entry profiles one T cell receptor (beta chain) with its context. A second PCR, run for roughly 7 to 11 cycles, used a sample-barcoded 5' primer plus a J-beta primer mix. TCRdb reanalysed the 5' RACE reads using MiXCR and keeps one entry per CDR3 protein. The sample consists of more than 700,000 distinct CDR3 sequences, roughly 53% of them appearing once. This entry belongs to a study of blood T cells in healthy people across ages. Germline lookup yields CDR1 SSHAT and CDR2 FNYEAQ (reference sequence). Trimming removed 5 bases from V and 6 bases from J; junction bases left unmatched: 9. The CDR3 is made up of 15 amino acids.

The clonotype comes from an elderly man in good health. Sequenced material: blood. The rearrangement joins TRBV7-7 to TRBJ2-1; 8 bases are a match to TRBD1. The CDR3 nucleotides read TGTGCCAGCAGCCCGACAGGACAGGGACTCAATGAGCAGTTCTTC. Translation: CASSPTGQGLNEQFF.